The clone carrying this T cell receptor (beta chain) has a single count. Its antigen remains unidentified. The germline CDR1 and CDR2 sequences are MNHNY and SVGAGI (reference sequence). V was cut by 2 bases and J by 3 bases, with 16 bases left in between. This CDR3 region has 16 residues. The data derive from a study of blood T cells in healthy people across ages. It was with a sample-barcoded 5' primer and a J-beta primer mix that a second PCR of about 6 to 12 cycles was run. One entry per CDR3 protein results from TCRdb running MiXCR on the 5' RACE reads. Among roughly 1.6 million distinct CDR3 sequences, roughly a third were seen once, and the ten largest hold over 9%. At least 6 million PBMCs were isolated per sample. General study findings and limits: Fewer expanded clones and more diversity marked long-lived versus aged donors. Unsorted PBMCs blocked a conclusive comparison of naive and antigen-experienced cells.

Sequenced material: blood. The rearrangement uses TRBV6-6 and TRBJ1-2; maybe TRBD1 (5 bases). This sequence originates from a young woman in good health. DNA of the CDR3: TGTGCCAGCAGTTACAGGATAGGGGTGACGGACTATGGCTACACCTTC. Protein: CASSYRIGVTDYGYTF.